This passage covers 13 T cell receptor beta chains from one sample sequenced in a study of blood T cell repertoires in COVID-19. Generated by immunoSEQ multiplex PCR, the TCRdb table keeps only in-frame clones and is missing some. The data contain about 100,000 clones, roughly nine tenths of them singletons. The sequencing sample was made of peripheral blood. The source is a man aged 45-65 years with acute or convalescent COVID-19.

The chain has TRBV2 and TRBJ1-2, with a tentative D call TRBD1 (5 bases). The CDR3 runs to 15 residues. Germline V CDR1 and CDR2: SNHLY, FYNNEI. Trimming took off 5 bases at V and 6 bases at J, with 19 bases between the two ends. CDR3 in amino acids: CASSREQGSLDGYTF. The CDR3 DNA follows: TGTGCCAGCAGTCGAGAGCAGGGATCCTTAGATGGCTACACCTTC. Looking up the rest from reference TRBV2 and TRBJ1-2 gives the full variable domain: EPEVTQTPSHQVTQMGQEVILRCVPISNHLYFYWYRQILGQKVEFLVSFYNNEISEKSEIFDDQFSVERPDGSNFTLKIRSTKLEDSAMYFCASSREQGSLDGYTFGSGTRLTVV.

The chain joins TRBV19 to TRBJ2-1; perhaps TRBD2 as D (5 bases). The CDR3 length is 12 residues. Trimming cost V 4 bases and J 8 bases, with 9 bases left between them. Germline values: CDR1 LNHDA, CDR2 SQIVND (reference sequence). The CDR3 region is CASSTGVHEQFF. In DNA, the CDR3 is TGTGCCAGTAGTACCGGGGTGCATGAGCAGTTCTTC.

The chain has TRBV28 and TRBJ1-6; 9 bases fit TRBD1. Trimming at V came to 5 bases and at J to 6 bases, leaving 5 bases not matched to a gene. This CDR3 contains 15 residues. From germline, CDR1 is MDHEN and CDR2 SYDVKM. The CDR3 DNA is TGTGCCAGCAGTGGCCACAGGGGGCTTAATTCACCCCTCCACTTT. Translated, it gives CASSGHRGLNSPLHF.

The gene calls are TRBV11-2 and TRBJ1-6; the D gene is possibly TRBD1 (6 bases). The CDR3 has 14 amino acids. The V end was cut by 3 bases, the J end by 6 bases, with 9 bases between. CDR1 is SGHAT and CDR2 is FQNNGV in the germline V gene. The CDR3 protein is CASSFRDTNSPLHF. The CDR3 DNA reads TGTGCCAGCAGCTTCCGGGACACTAATTCACCCCTCCACTTT.

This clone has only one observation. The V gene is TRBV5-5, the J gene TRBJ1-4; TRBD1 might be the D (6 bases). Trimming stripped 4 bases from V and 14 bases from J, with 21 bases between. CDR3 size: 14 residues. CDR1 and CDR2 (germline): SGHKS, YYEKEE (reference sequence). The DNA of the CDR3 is TGTGCCAGCAGCCCAGGGGACCTGCCTGGAAAGCTGTTTTTT. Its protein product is CASSPGDLPGKLFF.

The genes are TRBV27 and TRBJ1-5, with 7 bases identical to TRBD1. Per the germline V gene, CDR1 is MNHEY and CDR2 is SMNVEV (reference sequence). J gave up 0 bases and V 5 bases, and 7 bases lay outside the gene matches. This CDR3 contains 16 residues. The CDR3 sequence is CASSPRTGFSNQPQHF. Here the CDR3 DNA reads TGTGCCAGCAGTCCACGGACAGGCTTTAGCAATCAGCCCCAGCATTTT.

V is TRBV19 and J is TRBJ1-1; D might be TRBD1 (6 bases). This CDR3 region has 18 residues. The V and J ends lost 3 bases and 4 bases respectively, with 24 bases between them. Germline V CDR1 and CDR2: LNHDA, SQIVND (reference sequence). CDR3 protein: CASSMRFLRQVPITEAFF. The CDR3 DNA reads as TGTGCCAGTAGTATGCGTTTTTTGAGACAGGTACCCATCACTGAAGCTTTCTTT.

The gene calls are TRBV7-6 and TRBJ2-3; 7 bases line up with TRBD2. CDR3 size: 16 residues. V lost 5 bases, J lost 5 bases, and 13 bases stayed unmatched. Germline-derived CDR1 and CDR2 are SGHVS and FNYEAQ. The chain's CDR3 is CASSITGLAEGDTQYF. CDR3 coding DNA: TGTGCCAGCAGCATCACGGGCCTAGCGGAAGGAGATACGCAGTATTTT.

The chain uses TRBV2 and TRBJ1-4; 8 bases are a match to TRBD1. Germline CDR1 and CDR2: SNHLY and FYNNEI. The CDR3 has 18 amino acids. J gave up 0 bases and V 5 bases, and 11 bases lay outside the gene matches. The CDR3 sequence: CASSLSGTGGATNEKLFF. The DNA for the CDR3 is TGTGCCAGCAGTCTTTCCGGGACAGGAGGGGCAACTAATGAAAAACTGTTTTTT.

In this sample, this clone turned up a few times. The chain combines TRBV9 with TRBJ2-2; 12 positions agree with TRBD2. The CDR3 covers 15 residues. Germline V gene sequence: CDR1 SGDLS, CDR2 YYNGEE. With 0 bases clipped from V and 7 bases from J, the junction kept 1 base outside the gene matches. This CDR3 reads CASSVASGRVGELFF. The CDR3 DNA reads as TGTGCCAGCAGCGTAGCTAGCGGGAGGGTCGGGGAGCTGTTTTTT.

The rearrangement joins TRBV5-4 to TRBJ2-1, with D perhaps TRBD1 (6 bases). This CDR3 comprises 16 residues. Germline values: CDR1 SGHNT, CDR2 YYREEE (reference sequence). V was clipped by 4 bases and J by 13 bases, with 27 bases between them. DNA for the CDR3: TGTGCCAGCAGCCAGGTTGTACGGACAGAGCGTCACGGCCAGTTCTTC. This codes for CASSQVVRTERHGQFF.

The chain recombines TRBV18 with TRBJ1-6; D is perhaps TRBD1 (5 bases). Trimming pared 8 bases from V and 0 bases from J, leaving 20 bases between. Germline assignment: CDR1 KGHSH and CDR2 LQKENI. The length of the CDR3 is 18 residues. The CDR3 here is CASGGTGGTSSYNSPLHF. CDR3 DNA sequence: TGTGCCAGCGGAGGGACCGGGGGTACCAGCTCCTATAATTCACCCCTCCACTTT.

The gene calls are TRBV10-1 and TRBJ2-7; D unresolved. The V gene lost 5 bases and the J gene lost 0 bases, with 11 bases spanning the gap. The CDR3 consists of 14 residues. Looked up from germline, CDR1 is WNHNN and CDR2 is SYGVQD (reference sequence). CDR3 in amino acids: CASSRDGVSYEQYF. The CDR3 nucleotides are TGCGCCAGCAGTCGCGACGGAGTCTCCTACGAGCAGTACTTC.